This T cell receptor (beta chain) comes out of a study of blood T cell repertoires in COVID-19. Generated by immunoSEQ multiplex PCR, the TCRdb table keeps only in-frame clones and is missing some. In the table there are about 180,000 clones, 70% to 85% of which are singletons. Germline V gives CDR1 MNHEY, CDR2 SVGAGI. The CDR3 sequence is 14 residues long. V shed 6 bases and J shed 2 bases, with 14 bases lying between them. Source material: peripheral blood. This sequence joins TRBV6-5 and TRBJ2-7; D is perhaps TRBD2 (6 bases). The receptor was derived from a woman of 80 years or more with acute or convalescent COVID-19. CDR3 nucleotides: TGTGCCAGCAGCCTAACGGGACTGGCCTACGAGCAGTACTTC. Encoded protein: CASSLTGLAYEQYF.